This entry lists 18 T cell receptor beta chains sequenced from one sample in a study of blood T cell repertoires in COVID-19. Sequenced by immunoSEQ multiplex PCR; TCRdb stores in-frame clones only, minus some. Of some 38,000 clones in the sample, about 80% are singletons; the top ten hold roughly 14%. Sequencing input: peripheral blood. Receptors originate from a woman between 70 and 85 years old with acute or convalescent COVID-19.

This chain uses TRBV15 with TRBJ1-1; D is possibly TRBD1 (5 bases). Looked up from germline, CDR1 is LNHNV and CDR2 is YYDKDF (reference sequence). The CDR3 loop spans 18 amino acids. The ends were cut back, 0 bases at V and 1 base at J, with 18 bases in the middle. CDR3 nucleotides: TGTGCCACCAGCAGAGATCGATGGGCCGGGGGTCGGAACACTGAAGCTTTCTTT. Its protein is CATSRDRWAGGRNTEAFF.

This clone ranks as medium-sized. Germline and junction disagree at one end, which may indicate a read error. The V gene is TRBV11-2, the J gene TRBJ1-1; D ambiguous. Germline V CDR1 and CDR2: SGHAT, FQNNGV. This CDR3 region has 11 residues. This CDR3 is CASSLAYYFSF. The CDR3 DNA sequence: TGTGCCAGCAGCTTAGCGTACTACTTTTCCTTT. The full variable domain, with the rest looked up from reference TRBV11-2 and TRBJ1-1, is EAGVAQSPRYKIIEKRQSVAFWCNPISGHATLYWYQQILGQGPKLLIQFQNNGVVDDSQLPKDRFSAERLKGVDSTLKIQPAKLEDSAVYLCASSLAYYFSFGQGTRLTVV.

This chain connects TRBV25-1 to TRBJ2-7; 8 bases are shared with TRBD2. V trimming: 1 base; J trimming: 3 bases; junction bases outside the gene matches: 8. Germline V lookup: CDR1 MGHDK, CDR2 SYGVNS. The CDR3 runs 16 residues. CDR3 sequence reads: CASSELGGGKVYEQYF. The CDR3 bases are TGTGCCAGCAGTGAATTGGGCGGGGGGAAGGTCTACGAGCAGTACTTC.

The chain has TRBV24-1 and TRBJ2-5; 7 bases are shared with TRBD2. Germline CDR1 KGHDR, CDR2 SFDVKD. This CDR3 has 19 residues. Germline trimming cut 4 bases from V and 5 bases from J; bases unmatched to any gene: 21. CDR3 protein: CATSDCTGGSKTFRETQYF. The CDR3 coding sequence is TGTGCCACCAGTGACTGTACCGGCGGGAGTAAGACTTTTCGGGAGACCCAGTACTTC.

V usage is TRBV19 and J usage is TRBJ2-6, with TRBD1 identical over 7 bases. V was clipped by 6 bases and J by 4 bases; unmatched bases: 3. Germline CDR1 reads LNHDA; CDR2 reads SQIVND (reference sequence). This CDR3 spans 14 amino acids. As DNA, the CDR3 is TGTGCCAGTAGGACAGGGCCCGGGGCCAACGTCCTGACTTTC. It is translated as CASRTGPGANVLTF.

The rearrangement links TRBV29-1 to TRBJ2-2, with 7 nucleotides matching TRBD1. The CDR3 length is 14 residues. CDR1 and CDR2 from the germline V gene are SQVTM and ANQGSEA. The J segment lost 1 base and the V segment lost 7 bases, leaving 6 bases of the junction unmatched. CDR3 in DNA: TGCAGCGACCCCGGGACAGTGAACACCGGGGAGCTGTTTTTT. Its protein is CSDPGTVNTGELFF.

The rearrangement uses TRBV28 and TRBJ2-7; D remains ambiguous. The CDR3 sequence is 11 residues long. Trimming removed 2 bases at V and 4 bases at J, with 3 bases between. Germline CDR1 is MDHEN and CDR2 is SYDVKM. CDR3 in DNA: TGTGCCAGCAGTTTAGCGTACGAGCAGTACTTC. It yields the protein CASSLAYEQYF.

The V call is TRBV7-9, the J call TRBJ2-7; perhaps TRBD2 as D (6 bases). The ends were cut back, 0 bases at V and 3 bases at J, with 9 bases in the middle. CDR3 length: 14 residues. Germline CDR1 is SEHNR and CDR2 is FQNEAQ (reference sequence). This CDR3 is CASSLARDGYEQYF. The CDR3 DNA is TGTGCCAGCAGCTTAGCGCGGGACGGCTACGAGCAGTACTTC.

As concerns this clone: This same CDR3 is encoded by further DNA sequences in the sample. The CDR3 loop is CASSYPGGVYEQYF. Here the CDR3 DNA reads TGTGCCAGCAGCTACCCAGGCGGGGTCTACGAGCAGTACTTC. This chain connects TRBV7-9 to TRBJ2-7, with a weak D call TRBD2 (6 bases). The CDR3 extends over 14 amino acids. In germline, CDR1 is SEHNR, CDR2 FQNEAQ (reference sequence). Trimming took 4 bases from V and 3 from J, leaving 13 bases between them.

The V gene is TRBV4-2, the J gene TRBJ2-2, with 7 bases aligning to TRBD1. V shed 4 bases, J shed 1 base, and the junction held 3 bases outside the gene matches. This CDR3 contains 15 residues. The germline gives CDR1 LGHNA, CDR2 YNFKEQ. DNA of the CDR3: TGTGCCAGCAGCCTACGGACAGGGAACACCGGGGAGCTGTTTTTT. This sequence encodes CASSLRTGNTGELFF.

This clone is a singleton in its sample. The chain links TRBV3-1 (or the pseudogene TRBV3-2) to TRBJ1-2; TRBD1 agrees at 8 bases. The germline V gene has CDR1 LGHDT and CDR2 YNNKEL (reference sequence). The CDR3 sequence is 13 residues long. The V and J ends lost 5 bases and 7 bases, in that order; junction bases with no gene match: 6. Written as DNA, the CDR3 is TGTGCCAGCAGCTTAGACAGGGGACGTGGCTACACCTTC. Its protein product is CASSLDRGRGYTF.

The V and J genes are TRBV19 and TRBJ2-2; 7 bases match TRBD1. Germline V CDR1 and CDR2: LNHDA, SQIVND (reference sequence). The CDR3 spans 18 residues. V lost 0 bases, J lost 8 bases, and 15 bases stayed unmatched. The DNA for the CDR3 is TGTGCCAGTAGTATAGAGGGGACAGCCCCTCTCTCGGGTGGGGAGCTGTTTTTT. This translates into CASSIEGTAPLSGGELFF.

The DNA for the CDR3 is TGTGCCAGCAGTGCGAGAGGGACACCGAACACCGGGGAGCTGTTTTTT. This encodes CASSARGTPNTGELFF. The chain uses TRBV28 and TRBJ2-2; a weak D match, TRBD1 (6 bases). Trimming shortened V by 5 bases and J by 0 bases, and 13 bases separated the two germline ends. Germline V gene sequence: CDR1 MDHEN, CDR2 SYDVKM. The CDR3 has 16 amino acids.

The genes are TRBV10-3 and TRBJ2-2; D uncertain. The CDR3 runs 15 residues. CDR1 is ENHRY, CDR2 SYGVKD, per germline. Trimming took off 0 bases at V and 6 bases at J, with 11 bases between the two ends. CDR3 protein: CAISESSRSAGELFF. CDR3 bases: TGTGCCATCAGTGAGTCTAGCCGGAGCGCCGGGGAGCTGTTTTTT.

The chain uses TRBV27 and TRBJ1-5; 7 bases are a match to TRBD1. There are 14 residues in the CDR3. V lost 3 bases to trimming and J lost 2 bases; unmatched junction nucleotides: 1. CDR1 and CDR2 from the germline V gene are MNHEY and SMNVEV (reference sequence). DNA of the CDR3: TGTGCCAGCAGTTTTACAGGGGGCAATCAGCCCCAGCATTTT. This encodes CASSFTGGNQPQHF.

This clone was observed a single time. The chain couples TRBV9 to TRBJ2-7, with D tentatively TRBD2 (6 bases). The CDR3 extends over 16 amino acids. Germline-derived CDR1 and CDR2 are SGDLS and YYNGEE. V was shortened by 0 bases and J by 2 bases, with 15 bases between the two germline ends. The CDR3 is CASSVGVSGSPYEQYF. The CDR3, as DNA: TGTGCCAGCAGCGTAGGGGTTAGCGGCAGTCCCTACGAGCAGTACTTC.

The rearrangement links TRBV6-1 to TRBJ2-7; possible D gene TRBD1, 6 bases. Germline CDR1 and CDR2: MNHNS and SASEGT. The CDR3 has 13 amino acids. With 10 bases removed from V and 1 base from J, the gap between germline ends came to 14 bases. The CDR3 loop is CAISPQGSYEQYF. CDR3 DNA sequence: TGTGCCATTTCGCCCCAGGGGTCCTACGAGCAGTACTTC.

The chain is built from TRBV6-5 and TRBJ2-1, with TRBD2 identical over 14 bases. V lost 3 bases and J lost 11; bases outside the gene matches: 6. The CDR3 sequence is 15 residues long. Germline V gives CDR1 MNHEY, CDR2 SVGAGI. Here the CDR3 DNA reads TGTGCCAGCAGTTATAGGGGACTAGCGGGGGATAAGCAGTTCTTC. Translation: CASSYRGLAGDKQFF.